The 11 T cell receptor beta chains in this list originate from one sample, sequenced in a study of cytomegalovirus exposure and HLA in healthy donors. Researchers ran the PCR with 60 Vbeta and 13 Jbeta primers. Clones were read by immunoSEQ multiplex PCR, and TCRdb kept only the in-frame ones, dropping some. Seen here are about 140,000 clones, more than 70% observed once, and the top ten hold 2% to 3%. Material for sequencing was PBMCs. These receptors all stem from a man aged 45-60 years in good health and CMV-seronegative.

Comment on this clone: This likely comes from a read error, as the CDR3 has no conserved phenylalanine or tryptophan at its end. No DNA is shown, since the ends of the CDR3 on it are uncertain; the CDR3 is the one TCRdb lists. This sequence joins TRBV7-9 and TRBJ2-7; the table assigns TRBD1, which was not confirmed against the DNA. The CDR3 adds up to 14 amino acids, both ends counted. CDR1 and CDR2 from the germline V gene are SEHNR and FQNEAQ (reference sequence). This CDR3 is CASSLTPGGGSPVL.

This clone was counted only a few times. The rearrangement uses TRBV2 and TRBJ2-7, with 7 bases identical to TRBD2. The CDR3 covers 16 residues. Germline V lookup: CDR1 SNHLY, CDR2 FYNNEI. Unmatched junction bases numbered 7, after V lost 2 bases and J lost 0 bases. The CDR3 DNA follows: TGTGCCAGCAGTGAACGGGCTAGCGGCCCCTCCTACGAGCAGTACTTC. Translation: CASSERASGPSYEQYF.

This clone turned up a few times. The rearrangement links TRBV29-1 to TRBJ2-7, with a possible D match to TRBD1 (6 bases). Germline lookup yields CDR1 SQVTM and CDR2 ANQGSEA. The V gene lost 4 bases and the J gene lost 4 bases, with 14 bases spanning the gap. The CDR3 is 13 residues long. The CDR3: CSVVEDSLYEQYF. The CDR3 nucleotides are TGCAGCGTTGTTGAGGACAGCCTATACGAGCAGTACTTC.

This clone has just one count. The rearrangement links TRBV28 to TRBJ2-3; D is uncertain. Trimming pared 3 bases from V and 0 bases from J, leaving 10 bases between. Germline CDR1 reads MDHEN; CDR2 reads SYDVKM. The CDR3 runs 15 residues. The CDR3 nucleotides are TGTGCCAGCAGTTTTGAGAGAACTAGCACAGATACGCAGTATTTT. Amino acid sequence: CASSFERTSTDTQYF.

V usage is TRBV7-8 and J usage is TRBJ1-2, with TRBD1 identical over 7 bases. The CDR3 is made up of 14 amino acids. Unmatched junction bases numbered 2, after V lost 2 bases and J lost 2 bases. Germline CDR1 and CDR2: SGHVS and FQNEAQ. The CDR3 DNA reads TGTGCCAGCAGCTTACAGGGGGAGAACTATGGCTACACCTTC. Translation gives CASSLQGENYGYTF.

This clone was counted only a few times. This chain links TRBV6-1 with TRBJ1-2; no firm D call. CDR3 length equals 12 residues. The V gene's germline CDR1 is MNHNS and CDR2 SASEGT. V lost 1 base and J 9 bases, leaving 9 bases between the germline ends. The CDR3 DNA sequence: TGTGCCAGCAGTGAAGATTCCGGGAGCTACACCTTC. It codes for CASSEDSGSYTF.

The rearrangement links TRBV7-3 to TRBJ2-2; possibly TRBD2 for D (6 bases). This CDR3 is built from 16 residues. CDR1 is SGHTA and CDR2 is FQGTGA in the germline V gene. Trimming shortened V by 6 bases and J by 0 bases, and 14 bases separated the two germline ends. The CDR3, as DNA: TGTGCCAGCAGGCCTCCGGGACTCTCGAACACCGGGGAGCTGTTTTTT. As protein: CASRPPGLSNTGELFF.

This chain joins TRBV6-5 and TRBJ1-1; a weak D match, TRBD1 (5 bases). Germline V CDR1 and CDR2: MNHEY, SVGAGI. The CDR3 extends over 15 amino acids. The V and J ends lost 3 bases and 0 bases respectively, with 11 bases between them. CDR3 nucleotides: TGTGCCAGCAGTTATACCGGGACTTTGAACACTGAAGCTTTCTTT. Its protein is CASSYTGTLNTEAFF.

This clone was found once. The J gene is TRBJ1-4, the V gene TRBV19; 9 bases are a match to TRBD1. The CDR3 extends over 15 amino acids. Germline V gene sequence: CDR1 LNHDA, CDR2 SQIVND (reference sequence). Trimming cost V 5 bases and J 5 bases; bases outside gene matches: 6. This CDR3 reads CASSGAGTGNEKLFF. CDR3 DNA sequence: TGTGCCAGTAGTGGAGCCGGGACAGGGAATGAAAAACTGTTTTTT. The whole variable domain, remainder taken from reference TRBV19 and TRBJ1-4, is DGGITQSPKYLFRKEGQNVTLSCEQNLNHDAMYWYRQDPGQGLRLIYYSQIVNDFQKGDIAEGYSVSREKKESFPLTVTSAQKNPTAFYLCASSGAGTGNEKLFFGSGTQLSVL.

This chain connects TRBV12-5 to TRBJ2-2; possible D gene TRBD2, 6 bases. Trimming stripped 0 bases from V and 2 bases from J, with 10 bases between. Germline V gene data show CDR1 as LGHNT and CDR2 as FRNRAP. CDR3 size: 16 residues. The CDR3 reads CASGLVGGTNTGELFF. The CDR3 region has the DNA TGTGCTAGTGGTTTGGTGGGCGGGACCAACACCGGGGAGCTGTTTTTT.

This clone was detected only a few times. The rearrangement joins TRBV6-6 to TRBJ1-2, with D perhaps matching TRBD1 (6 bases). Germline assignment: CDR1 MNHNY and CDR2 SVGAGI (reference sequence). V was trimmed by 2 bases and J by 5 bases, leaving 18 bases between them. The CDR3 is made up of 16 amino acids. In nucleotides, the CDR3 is TGTGCCAGCAGTTACCCATCAGGACAGTCTATTTATGGCTACACCTTC. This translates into CASSYPSGQSIYGYTF.